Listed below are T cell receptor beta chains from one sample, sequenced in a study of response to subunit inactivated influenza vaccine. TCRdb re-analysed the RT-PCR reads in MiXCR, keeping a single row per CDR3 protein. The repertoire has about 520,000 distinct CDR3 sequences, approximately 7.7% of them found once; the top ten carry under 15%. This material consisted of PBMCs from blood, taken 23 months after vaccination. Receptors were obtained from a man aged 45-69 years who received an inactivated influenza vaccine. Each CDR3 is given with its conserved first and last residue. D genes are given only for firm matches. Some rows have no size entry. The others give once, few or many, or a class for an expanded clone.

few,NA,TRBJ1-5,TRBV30,TGTGCCTGGAGTGTCGCGTTTCCGAATCAGCCCCAGCATTTT,CAWSVAFPNQPQHF
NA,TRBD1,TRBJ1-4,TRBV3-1,TGTGCCAGCAGCCAAGAAGGGACAGGGGTCAAGAGACTGTTTTTT,CASSQEGTGVKRLFF
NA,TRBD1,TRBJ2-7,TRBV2,TGTGCCAGCAGTGCGGCGACAGGGGTCCGCGAGCAGTACTTC,CASSAATGVREQYF
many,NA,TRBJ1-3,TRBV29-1,TGCAGCGTTGTCAAGGGCTCTGGAAACACCATATATTTT,CSVVKGSGNTIYF
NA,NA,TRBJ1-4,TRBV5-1,TGCGCCAGCAGCTTGGACAGTCCTAATGAAAAACTGTTTTTT,CASSLDSPNEKLFF
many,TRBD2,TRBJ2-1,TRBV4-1,TGCGCCAGCAGCCAATTACGGGGTAGCGGGAGTGACCTGACTAATGAGCAGTTCTTC,CASSQLRGSGSDLTNEQFF
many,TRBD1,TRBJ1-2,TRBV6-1,TGTGCCAGCAGCCGACATCAAATGGACAGGGCACACTATGGCTACACCTTC,CASSRHQMDRAHYGYTF
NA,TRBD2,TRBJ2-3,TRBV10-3,TGTGCCATCAGTGGGAGCGGGGGGGCCGTTGGAGATACGCAGTATTTT,CAISGSGGAVGDTQYF
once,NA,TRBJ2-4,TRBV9,TGTGCCAGCAGCGTTAGGGGGTATGGAAAGATTCAGTACTTC,CASSVRGYGKIQYF
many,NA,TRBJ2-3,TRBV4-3,TGCGCCAGCAGCCAAGATATCCGGCGAAACACAGATACGCAGTATTTT,CASSQDIRRNTDTQYF
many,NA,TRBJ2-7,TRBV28,TGTGCCAGCAGTTTATACCTTTCCTACGAGCAGTACTTC,CASSLYLSYEQYF